The 20 T cell receptor beta chains below were found in one sample sequenced in a study of cytomegalovirus exposure and HLA in healthy donors. PCR employed 60 Vbeta and 13 Jbeta primers. Clones were sequenced by immunoSEQ multiplex PCR, and TCRdb holds only the in-frame ones, with some missing. Of about 190,000 clones listed, roughly 74% were seen once; the top ten hold about 5.6%. The sequencing input was PBMCs. The source of these receptors is a woman aged 25 to 45 in good health and CMV-seropositive.

This sequence joins TRBV19 and TRBJ1-2, with D possibly matching TRBD1 (5 bases). V lost 8 bases to trimming and J lost 4 bases, with 11 bases between them. In germline, CDR1 is LNHDA, CDR2 SQIVND (reference sequence). The CDR3 runs to 12 residues. In nucleotides, the CDR3 is TGTGCCAGTGGACACGGCTTCTATGGCTACACCTTC. It yields the protein CASGHGFYGYTF.

This clone was observed once. The chain has TRBV28 and TRBJ1-2, with no clear D. Trimming took off 2 bases at V and 0 bases at J, with 10 bases between the two ends. CDR1 is MDHEN, CDR2 SYDVKM, per germline. This CDR3 contains 15 residues. CDR3 in DNA: TGTGCCAGCAGTTTAAGGCCACAGCCTAACTATGGCTACACCTTC. Translation gives CASSLRPQPNYGYTF.

This chain uses TRBV5-1 with TRBJ2-7, with D possibly TRBD2 on 5 matching bases. The CDR3 sequence is 13 residues long. Germline V gene lookup returns CDR1 SGHRS and CDR2 YFSETQ. V lost 3 bases and J lost 2, with 9 bases in between. The CDR3 coding sequence is TGCGCCAGCAGCTACATGAGGGCCTACGAGCAGTACTTC. Translation gives CASSYMRAYEQYF.

J is TRBJ2-1 and V is TRBV9; TRBD2 matches at 7 bases. The length of the CDR3 is 15 residues. Per germline, CDR1 SGDLS and CDR2 YYNGEE. Trimming cost V 1 base and J 3 bases; bases outside gene matches: 4. In DNA form, the CDR3 reads TGTGCCAGCAGCGTAAAAGGGACTAACTACAATGAGCAGTTCTTC. Translation gives CASSVKGTNYNEQFF.

This clone was seen a few times. The CDR3 nucleotides read TGTGCCAGCAGCTTATCGTCTAACGGAATGGCTAGCGTCGCCTACGAGCAGTACTTC. Its protein is CASSLSSNGMASVAYEQYF. The gene calls are TRBV7-6 and TRBJ2-7; a weak D match, TRBD2 (6 bases). V lost 2 bases, J lost 2 bases, and 25 bases lay in between. Germline CDR1 and CDR2: SGHVS and FNYEAQ. This CDR3 is 19 amino acids long.

The table lists this clone with a few counts. The chain recombines TRBV5-1 with TRBJ2-3, with a weak D call TRBD2 (5 bases). This CDR3 comprises 16 residues. Germline CDR1 SGHRS, CDR2 YFSETQ. The V and J ends lost 3 bases and 5 bases respectively, with 19 bases between them. The chain's CDR3 is CASSSPLELVEDTQYF. DNA for the CDR3: TGCGCCAGCAGCTCCCCACTAGAATTGGTGGAAGATACGCAGTATTTT.

The CDR3 protein is CASSPPATGVRETQYF. The CDR3 region has the DNA TGTGCCAGCTCACCGCCGGCGACAGGGGTGCGGGAGACCCAGTACTTC. The chain links TRBV18 to TRBJ2-5; 8 positions match TRBD1. The CDR3 sequence is 16 residues long. The V gene end was trimmed by 3 bases and the J gene end by 5 bases; junction bases not matched to a gene: 11. Looked up from germline, CDR1 is KGHSH and CDR2 is LQKENI.

The chain carries TRBV27 and TRBJ2-3; the match to TRBD1 covers 10 bases. Losses at the gene ends were 7 bases for V and 0 bases for J; bases not matched to a gene: 10. Germline CDR1 MNHEY, CDR2 SMNVEV (reference sequence). This CDR3 spans 17 amino acids. CDR3 amino acids: CASTGTGAWASTDTQYF. The CDR3 DNA is TGTGCCAGCACCGGGACAGGGGCATGGGCGAGCACAGATACGCAGTATTTT.

The rearrangement joins TRBV11-2 to TRBJ2-7, with D perhaps TRBD2 (5 bases). The CDR3 loop spans 16 amino acids. The germline V and J ends were trimmed by 3 bases and 2 bases, with 17 bases remaining between them. Per germline, CDR1 SGHAT and CDR2 FQNNGV. The chain's CDR3 is CASSFSTKPGTYEQYF. The CDR3 nucleotides are TGTGCCAGCAGCTTCTCGACAAAGCCCGGGACCTACGAGCAGTACTTC.

The rearrangement joins TRBV6-1 to TRBJ1-2; 7 bases are shared with TRBD1. The CDR3 runs 15 residues. CDR1 and CDR2 from the germline V gene are MNHNS and SASEGT. V lost 5 bases to trimming and J lost 4 bases; unmatched junction nucleotides: 10. DNA for the CDR3: TGTGCCAGCAGTAGTAGACAGGGCTCGAGCTATGGCTACACCTTC. Translated: CASSSRQGSSYGYTF.

The CDR3 DNA sequence: TGCAGCGTAGCCAGCGGGGGCGTCACCGGGGAGCTGTTTTTT. Its translation: CSVASGGVTGELFF. The rearrangement joins TRBV29-1 to TRBJ2-2, with 8 bases lining up with TRBD2. The CDR3 is made up of 14 amino acids. CDR1 and CDR2 from the germline V gene are SQVTM and ANQGSEA. V lost 6 bases to trimming and J lost 4 bases; unmatched junction nucleotides: 7.

The rearrangement uses TRBV9 and TRBJ1-1; D is unclear. The CDR3 sequence is 13 residues long. The V and J ends lost 0 bases and 7 bases respectively, with 10 bases between them. The germline gives CDR1 SGDLS, CDR2 YYNGEE. Here the CDR3 reads CASSVVPAGEAFF. The CDR3 DNA sequence: TGTGCCAGCAGCGTAGTGCCGGCGGGTGAAGCTTTCTTT.

J is TRBJ2-5 and V is TRBV27; the D gene is possibly TRBD2 (5 bases). Trimming removed 3 bases from V and 5 bases from J, with 10 bases in between. The CDR3 is made up of 13 amino acids. Germline V gene data show CDR1 as MNHEY and CDR2 as SMNVEV (reference sequence). The CDR3 nucleotides read TGTGCCAGCAGTTTCCCAGGCGGGGAGACCCAGTACTTC. Protein: CASSFPGGETQYF.

CDR3 protein: CASSAEPGLQYEQYF. The CDR3 DNA reads TGTGCCAGCAGCGCCGAACCGGGACTACAGTACGAGCAGTACTTC. V and J are TRBV9 and TRBJ2-5; 7 bases line up with TRBD2. The assigned J gene may be wrong: the sequence end matches TRBJ2-7 better. Germline CDR1 SGDLS, CDR2 YYNGEE. The CDR3 has 15 residues.

The gene calls are TRBV5-1 and TRBJ2-4; possible D gene TRBD1, 5 bases. In germline, CDR1 is SGHRS, CDR2 YFSETQ. Trimming removed 4 bases at V and 7 bases at J, with 18 bases between. This CDR3 region has 15 residues. The CDR3 region is CASSSKLRGWNIQYF. CDR3 coding DNA: TGCGCCAGCAGCAGCAAGCTTAGGGGCTGGAACATTCAGTACTTC.

This chain connects TRBV5-1 to TRBJ2-5; 11 positions match TRBD1. Trimming took 4 bases from V and 5 from J; bases not matched to a gene: 4. The CDR3 contains 14 residues. The V gene's germline CDR1 is SGHRS and CDR2 YFSETQ. CDR3 sequence (DNA): TGCGCCAGCAGCCTGGGACAGGGGGGCGAGACCCAGTACTTC. Encoded protein: CASSLGQGGETQYF.

The chain employs TRBV5-1 and TRBJ2-7; 7 bases agree with TRBD2. Germline lookup yields CDR1 SGHRS and CDR2 YFSETQ. V lost 0 bases, J lost 5 bases, and 2 bases stayed unmatched. CDR3 length: 13 amino acids. As DNA, the CDR3 is TGCGCCAGCAGCTTGGGGGGAGGGGACGAGCAGTACTTC. This sequence encodes CASSLGGGDEQYF.

The J gene is TRBJ1-2, the V gene TRBV7-9; D is unclear. V dropped 5 bases and J dropped 8 bases, with 15 bases sitting between them. The CDR3 totals 13 residues. Germline-derived CDR1 and CDR2 are SEHNR and FQNEAQ (reference sequence). The CDR3: CASSPVLQEGYTF. As DNA, the CDR3 is TGTGCCAGCAGCCCTGTACTCCAGGAAGGCTACACCTTC.

J is TRBJ2-7 and V is TRBV6-1, with 9 nucleotides matching TRBD1. The CDR3 is made up of 15 amino acids. The J segment lost 3 bases and the V segment lost 7 bases, leaving 10 bases of the junction unmatched. Germline values: CDR1 MNHNS, CDR2 SASEGT. This CDR3 reads CASILRGQGRYEQYF. In DNA form, the CDR3 reads TGTGCCAGCATTTTGAGGGGACAGGGTCGCTACGAGCAGTACTTC.

This sequence joins TRBV5-1 and TRBJ2-7; TRBD2 agrees at 8 bases. The germline gives CDR1 SGHRS, CDR2 YFSETQ. The CDR3 contains 17 residues. The V gene end was trimmed by 3 bases and the J gene end by 1 base; junction bases not matched to a gene: 12. The CDR3 loop reads CASSWGPTGGASYEQYF. The DNA of the CDR3 is TGCGCCAGCAGCTGGGGGCCGACGGGGGGGGCTTCCTACGAGCAGTACTTC.